This TCR beta chain was observed in a study of identical twins. Germline lookup yields CDR1 SGHNT and CDR2 YENEEA. This CDR3 region has 14 residues. Trimming pared 0 bases from V and 4 bases from J, leaving 7 bases between. TCRdb passed the 5' RACE reads through MiXCR, listing each CDR3 protein once. The sample yields 550,000 to 700,000 distinct CDR3 sequences, 9.5% to 10% seen once. The sample was also linked to a second study, of yellow fever vaccine responses in identical twins.

Specimen: PBMCs. This chain links TRBV11-3 with TRBJ2-1; unclear D gene. The sequence was obtained from a woman aged 18-29 years in good health. CDR3 nucleotide sequence: TGTGCCAGCAGCTTAGATCAGGTTTACAATGAGCAGTTCTTC. This translates into CASSLDQVYNEQFF.